Listed below are T cell receptor beta chains from one sample, sequenced in a study of cytomegalovirus exposure and HLA in healthy donors. Assay used: immunoSEQ multiplex PCR; TCRdb lists only in-frame clones, some missing. The sample comprises some 120,000 clones, around 75% of which are singletons, and around 1.5% rests with the top ten. The sequencing sample was made of PBMCs. These receptors were obtained from a woman between 18 and 29 years old in good health and CMV-seronegative. Each CDR3 is given with its conserved first and last residue. The D gene is left open where the match is weak. Expanded clones get a size class; other rows say once, few or many, or leave the size out.

J,V,size,D,DNA,CDR3
TRBJ1-2,TRBV5-1,few,TRBD1,TGCGCCAGCAGCTTGGCCCCACTCCCGGGACAGGGAATGGACTATGGCTACACCTTC,CASSLAPLPGQGMDYGYTF
TRBJ1-4,TRBV28,.,.,TGTGCCAGCAGTTTCGGGGTACACAAACCTAATGAAAAACTGTTTTTT,CASSFGVHKPNEKLFF
TRBJ1-4,TRBV28,.,.,TGTGCCAGCAGTGTCCCCGGGGGTCGGAATGAAAAACTGTTTTTT,CASSVPGGRNEKLFF
TRBJ1-2,TRBV25-1,.,.,TGTGCCAGCAGCCCCGTTTCGAACTATGGCTACACCTTC,CASSPVSNYGYTF
TRBJ1-2,TRBV13,.,.,TGTGCCAGCAGCTTAGGGGGCCAGCACTATGGCTACACCTTC,CASSLGGQHYGYTF
TRBJ2-1,TRBV7-9,.,.,TGTGCCAGCAGCCACCAATCGGACAGAAACAATGAGCAGTTCTTC,CASSHQSDRNNEQFF
TRBJ1-6,TRBV6-6,.,.,TGTGCCAGCAGTTACGGTTCCGAAGGGGTTAATTCACCCCTCCACTTT,CASSYGSEGVNSPLHF
TRBJ1-1,TRBV2,.,.,TGTGCCAGCAGAGACACCATCAACACTGAAGCTTTCTTT,CASRDTINTEAFF
TRBJ2-2,TRBV9,once,TRBD1,TGTGCCAGCGGGACAGGGAACACCGGGGAGCTGTTTTTT,CASGTGNTGELFF
TRBJ2-5,TRBV6-1,few,TRBD1,TGTGCCAGCAGCGGACAGGGAATTTCACAAGAGACCCAGTACTTC,CASSGQGISQETQYF
TRBJ1-2,TRBV28,.,.,TGTGCCAGCAGTTTTGCACCTCGGTTTGGCTACACCTTC,CASSFAPRFGYTF
TRBJ1-6,TRBV4-2,.,.,TGTGCCAGCAGCCAAGATAGCACAAGGCTTAATTCACCCCTCCACTTT,CASSQDSTRLNSPLHF
TRBJ1-2,TRBV12-5,.,.,TGTGCTAGTGCCCCGTGGCAGAACTATGGCTACACCTTC,CASAPWQNYGYTF
TRBJ2-7,TRBV2,.,TRBD1,TGTGCCAGCAGTGAATCGGCAGGGGGTGCCTACGAGCAGTACTTC,CASSESAGGAYEQYF
TRBJ1-2,TRBV30,.,TRBD1,TGTGCCTGGACAGGGGGCAGGGGGTACACCTTC,CAWTGGRGYTF
TRBJ2-3,TRBV7-9,.,.,TGTGCCAGCAGCTTAGCGCTTGCCCTAGCTACTGATACGCAGTATTTT,CASSLALALATDTQYF
TRBJ1-6,TRBV2,.,.,TGTGCCAGCAGTGAAGCGCCTCATAGCGCAGACTCCTATAATTCACCCCTCCACTTT,CASSEAPHSADSYNSPLHF
TRBJ2-7,TRBV6-1,once,TRBD1,TGTGCCAGCATTATGGACAGGGTGATCTACGAGCAGTACTTC,CASIMDRVIYEQYF
TRBJ2-1,TRBV5-8,.,TRBD1,TGTGCCAGCAGCTCCGGGACAGGGAGCTCCTACAATGAGCAGTTCTTC,CASSSGTGSSYNEQFF
TRBJ2-3,TRBV7-3,.,.,TGTGCCAGCAGCAAAAGGGGACATCCGCAGTATTTT,CASSKRGHPQYF
TRBJ2-1,TRBV7-6,.,.,TGTGCCAGCGCCATTGAGGCGGTCTCCTACAATGAGCAGTTCTTC,CASAIEAVSYNEQFF
TRBJ1-6,TRBV11-2,once,.,TGTGCCAGCAGCTCATATCAGGGGTTGAATTCACCCCTCCACTTT,CASSSYQGLNSPLHF
TRBJ1-1,TRBV5-4,.,.,TGTGCCAGCAGCTTTCGTCAGTGGAACACTGAAGCTTTCTTT,CASSFRQWNTEAFF
TRBJ1-2,TRBV29-1,.,TRBD1,TGCAGCGTTGACAGGGGGCACTATGGCTACACCTTC,CSVDRGHYGYTF
TRBJ2-4,TRBV9,.,.,TGTGCCAGCAGCACAGACAGTGGGAAAGCCAAAAACATTCAGTACTTC,CASSTDSGKAKNIQYF
TRBJ2-2,TRBV10-3,once,TRBD2,TGTGCCATCAGTGAGTCTCCAGCGGGGGGGACGAACACCGGGGAGCTGTTTTTT,CAISESPAGGTNTGELFF
TRBJ2-7,TRBV30,.,.,TGTGCCTGGAATAGTGGGAGCTCCTACGAGCAGTACTTC,CAWNSGSSYEQYF
TRBJ2-7,TRBV28,.,TRBD1,TGTGCCAGCAGATCCGGGACAGGGGCTTCCCACGAGCAGTACTTC,CASRSGTGASHEQYF
TRBJ2-1,TRBV7-9,.,.,TGTGCCAGCAGCTCATCCGGACTATTGACGGGCAATGAGCAGTTCTTC,CASSSSGLLTGNEQFF
TRBJ2-3,TRBV30,.,.,TGTGCCTGGAGTGTACGAGATACGTCGGTAGATACGCAGTATTTT,CAWSVRDTSVDTQYF
TRBJ1-5,TRBV6-6,.,TRBD1,TGTGCCAGCAGACCCCCGGGGACAGCCCGCCAGCCCCAGCATTTT,CASRPPGTARQPQHF